The present T cell receptor (beta chain) was sequenced within a study of T cell responses to AZD1222 COVID-19 vaccine. Findings of the study overall: The CD4 TCRs associated with vaccination extended across spike and predominated at 160-218 and 743-854. Only a handful of AZD1222 recipients, several in all, had baseline seropositivity. The donors showed a predominance of white British ancestry and of females, with possible underestimation of clonal diversity. Unmutated regions of variants are reportedly targeted by nearly half of spike-specific TCRs.

Here immunoSEQ multiplex PCR was the method, and the copy in TCRdb shows in-frame clones only, minus some. The repertoire holds about 200,000 clones, with approximately 93% as singletons. Worth noting for this clone: Its specificity is not known.

The CDR3 consists of 11 residues. Per germline, CDR1 MDHEN and CDR2 SYDVKM. Trimming removed 3 bases from V and 7 bases from J, with 3 bases in between. The specimen comprised peripheral blood, sampled 28 days after the second AZD1222 dose. The sequence derives from an adult who received the AZD1222 COVID-19 vaccine. This chain connects TRBV28 to TRBJ2-2, with D uncertain. The CDR3 DNA reads TGTGCCAGCAGTTTGGTCGGGGAGCTGTTTTTT. It translates to CASSLVGELFF.